The T cell receptor (beta chain) under discussion was sequenced for a study of cytomegalovirus exposure and HLA in healthy donors. Overall study findings and caveats: Subsequent analysis showed first-cohort TCR clusters tending to co-occur in some 120 validation repertoires. Three chains tied to CMV proved CMV antigen-specific in vitro. Some 150 TCR beta chains were listed as cytomegalovirus-associated.

Profiled with immunoSEQ multiplex PCR; TCRdb holds only in-frame clones, not every one. The sample holds over 200,000 clones; approximately 87% are singletons and the top ten take 5.5% to 7%. The donors were members of the validation cohort, which comprised about 120 subjects and was separate from the first cohort of more than 500 subjects. There are 16 residues in the CDR3. After removal of 6 bases from V and 2 bases from J, the junction contained 11 bases not matched to a gene. Looked up from germline, CDR1 is SNHLY and CDR2 is FYNNEI. Concerning this clone itself: As yet, its antigen is unknown.

The J gene is TRBJ2-5, the V gene TRBV2; 8 bases fit TRBD2. Sequencing was done on a sample of PBMCs. The TCR comes from a woman younger than 30 in good health and CMV-seronegative. The CDR3: CASRALGLASQETQYF. The DNA for the CDR3 is TGTGCCAGCAGGGCCCTTGGACTAGCCTCGCAAGAGACCCAGTACTTC.